These 26 T cell receptor beta chains came from one sample sequenced in a study of blood T cells in healthy people across ages. The use of a sample-barcoded 5' primer and a J-beta primer mix characterized a second PCR of 7 to 11 cycles. Each CDR3 protein is one row after TCRdb ran MiXCR on the 5' RACE reads. The table lists about 970,000 distinct CDR3 sequences, roughly 47% of them singletons. The sample comprised blood. The receptors were gathered from an older woman in good health.

The chain employs TRBV6-2 or TRBV6-3 and TRBJ2-7; TRBD2 agrees at 7 bases. V shed 6 bases, J shed 6 bases, and the junction held 5 bases outside the gene matches. The germline V gene encodes CDR1 MNHEY and CDR2 SVGEGT. This CDR3 has 12 amino acids. CDR3 in DNA: TGTGCCAGCAGGGGCGGGAGCATCGAGCAGTACTTC. Translation: CASRGGSIEQYF.

This chain connects TRBV20-1 to TRBJ2-7; D tentatively reads TRBD1 or TRBD2 (5 bases each). Germline values: CDR1 DFQATT, CDR2 SNEGSKA (reference sequence). V shed 7 bases and J shed 4 bases, with 20 bases lying between them. CDR3 length equals 14 residues. CDR3 sequence: CSVEAGRGGYEQYF. For the CDR3, the DNA is TGCAGTGTGGAGGCTGGTAGGGGCGGGTACGAGCAGTACTTC.

This clonotype came up a few times. This chain joins TRBV28 and TRBJ2-5; 10 bases match TRBD1. The CDR3 contains 17 residues. With 0 bases clipped from V and 5 bases from J, the junction kept 9 bases outside the gene matches. Germline lookup yields CDR1 MDHEN and CDR2 SYDVKM. This CDR3 reads CASSLWRTGGAGETQYF. CDR3 DNA: TGTGCCAGCAGTTTATGGAGGACAGGGGGTGCGGGGGAGACCCAGTACTTC.

The V gene is TRBV28, the J gene TRBJ2-7; D remains unclear. Germline loops: CDR1 MDHEN, CDR2 SYDVKM. CDR3 length: 18 residues. The V end was cut by 3 bases, the J end by 3 bases, with 24 bases between. Here the CDR3 DNA reads TGTGCCAGCAGTTTCAATCTTTTTTTAGTGGGCAGGCTCTACGAGCAGTACTTC. This codes for CASSFNLFLVGRLYEQYF.

Worth noting for this clonotype: Given a much more abundant clone one base away, this may be a read error. The J gene is TRBJ2-1, the V gene TRBV5-5; D may be TRBD1 or TRBD2 (7 bases each). CDR1 is SGHKS, CDR2 YYEKEE, per germline (reference sequence). The CDR3 sequence is 15 residues long. Trimming stripped 4 bases from V and 10 bases from J, with 21 bases between. Written as DNA, the CDR3 is TGTGCCAGCAGCACCGGGACAGCCGCAGCGGGGGAGCAGTTCTTC. Amino acids: CASSTGTAAAGEQFF.

The rearrangement links TRBV29-1 to TRBJ2-7; unclear D gene. Trimming cost V 4 bases and J 0 bases, with 7 bases left between them. The V gene's germline CDR1 is SQVTM and CDR2 ANQGSEA. The CDR3 totals 12 residues. The DNA for the CDR3 is TGCAGCGTTGGGGCCGTCTCCTACGAGCAGTACTTC. This gives the protein CSVGAVSYEQYF.

This clonotype has just a few counts. The chain couples TRBV5-1 to TRBJ2-3; D may match TRBD1 or TRBD2 (5 bases each). V was shortened by 2 bases and J by 5 bases, with 12 bases between the two germline ends. Germline V gene data show CDR1 as SGHRS and CDR2 as YFSETQ. This CDR3 comprises 14 residues. DNA of the CDR3: TGCGCCAGCAGCTTTAGGGGCCGGGAAGATACGCAGTATTTT. Translated, it gives CASSFRGREDTQYF.

V is TRBV6-2 or TRBV6-3 and J is TRBJ1-2, with no clear D. CDR3 length: 13 amino acids. V was shortened by 2 bases and J by 8 bases, with 12 bases between the two germline ends. Looked up from germline, CDR1 is MNHEY and CDR2 is SVGEGT. The CDR3 loop is CASSYQRGNGYTF. For the CDR3, the DNA is TGTGCCAGCAGTTACCAACGGGGAAACGGCTACACCTTC.

This clonotype was recorded a few times. The chain joins TRBV5-1 to TRBJ2-6; D uncertain. Trimming took off 5 bases at V and 0 bases at J, with 15 bases between the two ends. There are 17 residues in the CDR3. Germline V gives CDR1 SGHRS, CDR2 YFSETQ. For the CDR3, the DNA is TGCGCCAGCAGTCCGCCCCCCCTGAGCTCTGGGGCCAACGTCCTGACTTTC. Protein product: CASSPPPLSSGANVLTF.

V is TRBV6-2 or TRBV6-3 and J is TRBJ2-1; 9 bases fit TRBD2. This CDR3 contains 13 residues. CDR1 and CDR2 from the germline V gene are MNHEY and SVGEGT. J lost 10 bases, V lost 6 bases, and 7 bases had no gene match. The DNA of the CDR3 is TGTGCCAGCAGCCCCGGACTAGCGTGGGAGCAGTTCTTC. It is translated as CASSPGLAWEQFF.

This clonotype was detected a few times. This chain joins TRBV13 and TRBJ2-7; D gene uncertain. The CDR3 contains 13 residues. CDR1 and CDR2 (germline): PRHDT, FYEKMQ (reference sequence). The V end lost 5 bases, the J end lost 7 bases, and 15 bases lay between the germline ends. The CDR3 loop is CASSPSNWEEQYF. The CDR3 nucleotides read TGTGCCAGCAGCCCGTCGAATTGGGAAGAGCAGTACTTC.

The chain is built from TRBV15 and TRBJ2-3; no reliable D call. The CDR3 is made up of 13 amino acids. The V end lost 0 bases, the J end lost 3 bases, and 4 bases lay between the germline ends. Germline V gene lookup returns CDR1 LNHNV and CDR2 YYDKDF (reference sequence). CDR3 sequence: CATSRDVTDTQYF. For the CDR3, the DNA is TGTGCCACCAGCAGAGATGTGACAGATACGCAGTATTTT.

The chain links TRBV6-2 or TRBV6-3 to TRBJ2-3; no clear D gene. The CDR3 is 16 amino acids. Germline V gives CDR1 MNHEY, CDR2 SVGEGT. Trimming removed 3 bases at V and 1 base at J, with 14 bases between. The CDR3, as DNA: TGTGCCAGCAGTTATCTTGTGGGAAGCGGCACAGATACGCAGTATTTT. Translating it yields CASSYLVGSGTDTQYF.

Ten or more counts support this clonotype. The chain links TRBV10-3 to TRBJ2-7; the match to TRBD1 covers 7 bases. V shed 11 bases, J shed 5 bases, and the junction held 6 bases outside the gene matches. The germline V gene encodes CDR1 ENHRY and CDR2 SYGVKD. The CDR3 is 11 residues long. Here the CDR3 DNA reads TGTGCCGCGGCCAGGGGGAACGAGCAGTACTTC. This sequence encodes CAAARGNEQYF.

The J gene is TRBJ2-3, the V gene TRBV15; 7 positions agree with TRBD1. Germline values: CDR1 LNHNV, CDR2 YYDKDF (reference sequence). The V segment lost 7 bases and the J segment 0 bases; nucleotides outside the gene matches: 10. The CDR3 has 16 amino acids. The CDR3 reads CATIKTGTGSTDTQYF. The CDR3 nucleotides read TGTGCCACCATCAAGACAGGGACGGGGAGCACAGATACGCAGTATTTT.

CDR3 in DNA: TGTGCCAGCAGCTCGCAGCTCCTAACAGATACGCAGTATTTT. Its translation: CASSSQLLTDTQYF. The chain combines TRBV7-9 with TRBJ2-3; D uncertain. V gave up 4 bases and J gave up 3 bases, with 11 bases separating them. The CDR3 contains 14 residues. CDR1 and CDR2 from the germline V gene are SEHNR and FQNEAQ (reference sequence).

The table lists this clonotype with a few counts. The genes are TRBV2 and TRBJ2-7; D call uncertain. The CDR3 has 11 residues. Per germline, CDR1 SNHLY and CDR2 FYNNEI. The V and J ends lost 7 bases and 4 bases respectively, with 8 bases between them. In nucleotides, the CDR3 is TGTGCCAGCATTAGGATGTACGAGCAGTACTTC. Translation gives CASIRMYEQYF.

This clonotype was counted a few times. J is TRBJ1-4 and V is TRBV20-1; D is perhaps TRBD1 (5 bases). The ends were cut back, 7 bases at V and 0 bases at J, with 15 bases in the middle. Germline-derived CDR1 and CDR2 are DFQATT and SNEGSKA (reference sequence). The CDR3 has 15 residues. The CDR3 DNA follows: TGCAGTGGGCGCCGCGGGGGTGCAACTAATGAAAAACTGTTTTTT. As protein: CSGRRGGATNEKLFF.

In its sample, this clonotype was seen many times. The chain links TRBV10-3 to TRBJ2-7, with 7 bases that match TRBD1. This CDR3 has 15 amino acids. The germline V gene encodes CDR1 ENHRY and CDR2 SYGVKD. The junction had 5 bases not matched to a gene; V was cut back by 0 bases and J by 3 bases. The CDR3 region has the DNA TGTGCCATCAGTGAGTCCCGGGACAGCTACTACGAGCAGTACTTC. This translates into CAISESRDSYYEQYF.

This sequence joins TRBV21-1 and TRBJ2-7; the listed D gene, TRBD1, was not tested against the DNA. TRBV21-1 is classified as a pseudogene. The CDR3 is 13 residues long. This chain's CDR3 is CARKDQGYYEQYF. The CDR3 nucleotides are TGTGCCAGAAAGGACCAGGGGTACTACGAGCAGTACTTC.

The chain couples TRBV7-9 to TRBJ2-7, with a weak D call TRBD1 (6 bases). The CDR3 loop spans 16 amino acids. With 8 bases removed from V and 3 bases from J, the gap between germline ends came to 23 bases. Germline V gene sequence: CDR1 SEHNR, CDR2 FQNEAQ (reference sequence). The CDR3 reads CASAPTRGRVFYEQYF. CDR3 bases: TGTGCCAGCGCTCCAACGAGGGGGAGAGTTTTCTACGAGCAGTACTTC.

This chain uses TRBV28 with TRBJ1-5; D might be TRBD1 (6 bases). The V end was cut by 1 base, the J end by 3 bases, with 7 bases between. This CDR3 region has 14 residues. From germline, CDR1 is MDHEN and CDR2 SYDVKM. CDR3 DNA: TGTGCCAGCAGTTTATACAGGGCCAATCAGCCCCAGCATTTT. It is translated as CASSLYRANQPQHF. Full variable domain (missing parts from reference TRBV28 and TRBJ1-5): DVKVTQSSRYLVKRTGEKVFLECVQDMDHENMFWYRQDPGLGLRLIYFSYDVKMKEKGDIPEGYSVSREKKERFSLILESASTNQTSMYLCASSLYRANQPQHFGDGTRLSIL.

To note about this clonotype: A read error is possible here, since a much larger clone lies one base away. The chain links TRBV20-1 to TRBJ2-1; 12 nucleotides align to TRBD2. CDR1 and CDR2 (germline): DFQATT, SNEGSKA (reference sequence). The CDR3 has 15 residues. CDR3 region: CSATPTSGRIGERFF. In DNA, the CDR3 is TGCAGTGCTACACCAACTAGCGGGAGGATAGGTGAGCGGTTCTTC.

This chain links TRBV10-1 with TRBJ1-2; 10 bases line up with TRBD1. V gave up 11 bases and J gave up 4 bases; unmatched junction bases: 7. The CDR3 totals 13 residues. CDR1 and CDR2 from the germline V gene are WNHNN and SYGVQD (reference sequence). The CDR3: CAGGRDRGYGYTF. Here the CDR3 DNA reads TGCGCCGGCGGCCGGGACAGGGGCTATGGCTACACCTTC.

To note about this clonotype: The junction differs from germline at one of its ends, possibly a read error. The rearrangement joins TRBV6-1 to TRBJ1-1; 7 bases fit TRBD1. This CDR3 comprises 12 residues. Germline CDR1 MNHNS, CDR2 SASEGT. In DNA, the CDR3 is TGCGCCAGCAGTCCCCCGACAGGGCGGGCTTTCTTT. Translated: CASSPPTGRAFF.

The chain combines TRBV9 with TRBJ2-3; 7 bases match TRBD2. V lost 4 bases, J lost 4 bases, and 6 bases stayed unmatched. The CDR3 extends over 14 amino acids. The germline CDR1 and CDR2 sequences are SGDLS and YYNGEE. CDR3 DNA: TGTGCCAGCAGCCCAAGCGGGACCTCAGATACGCAGTATTTT. It yields the protein CASSPSGTSDTQYF.